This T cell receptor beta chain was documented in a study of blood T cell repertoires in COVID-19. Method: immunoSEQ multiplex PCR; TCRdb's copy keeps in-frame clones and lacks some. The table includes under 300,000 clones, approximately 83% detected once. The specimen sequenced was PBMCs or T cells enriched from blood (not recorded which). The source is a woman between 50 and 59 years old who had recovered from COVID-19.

The CDR3 DNA sequence: TGTGCCAGCAGCGGCGGGGGGCAAGAGACCCAGTACTTC. This codes for CASSGGGQETQYF. V usage is TRBV28 and J usage is TRBJ2-5; 8 nucleotides agree with TRBD2. The CDR3 is 13 residues long. Germline V lookup: CDR1 MDHEN, CDR2 SYDVKM. The V segment lost 6 bases and the J segment 2 bases; nucleotides outside the gene matches: 2.